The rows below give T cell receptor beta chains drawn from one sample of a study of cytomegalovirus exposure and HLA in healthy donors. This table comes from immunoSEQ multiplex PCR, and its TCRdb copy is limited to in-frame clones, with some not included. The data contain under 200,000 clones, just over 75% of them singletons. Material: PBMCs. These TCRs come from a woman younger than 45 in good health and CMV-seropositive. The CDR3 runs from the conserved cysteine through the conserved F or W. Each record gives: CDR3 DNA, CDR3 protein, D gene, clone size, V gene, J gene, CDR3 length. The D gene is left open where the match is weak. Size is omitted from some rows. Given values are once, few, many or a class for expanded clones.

CDR3 DNA: TGTGCCAGCACCCGAGGGTCGACAGCGGGAGGGGCCCAGTACTTC
CDR3 protein: CASTRGSTAGGAQYF
D gene: TRBD2
clone size: .
V gene: TRBV28
J gene: TRBJ2-5
CDR3 length: 15

CDR3 DNA: TGTGCCAGCAGTGACCCGGGACAGGGGGTCCACGAGCAGTACTTC
CDR3 protein: CASSDPGQGVHEQYF
D gene: TRBD1
clone size: .
V gene: TRBV25-1
J gene: TRBJ2-7
CDR3 length: 15

CDR3 DNA: TGTGCCAGTACCACCCCCTGGGCCGAAAAGGAGGTTGGAAAGGGCTACACCTTC
CDR3 protein: CASTTPWAEKEVGKGYTF
D gene: .
clone size: .
V gene: TRBV19
J gene: TRBJ1-2
CDR3 length: 18

CDR3 DNA: TGCGCCAGCAGTCTCGGAGATACGCAGTATTTT
CDR3 protein: CASSLGDTQYF
D gene: .
clone size: .
V gene: TRBV10-1
J gene: TRBJ2-3
CDR3 length: 11

CDR3 DNA: TGTGCCAGCAGCCCTGGAGGGAGGGGCACAGATACGCAGTATTTT
CDR3 protein: CASSPGGRGTDTQYF
D gene: TRBD2
clone size: .
V gene: TRBV5-6
J gene: TRBJ2-3
CDR3 length: 15

CDR3 DNA: TGTGCCAGCAGTTACTCGTGTACAGGGGAAGGAGAGACCCAGTACTTC
CDR3 protein: CASSYSCTGEGETQYF
D gene: TRBD1
clone size: .
V gene: TRBV6-8
J gene: TRBJ2-5
CDR3 length: 16

CDR3 DNA: TGTGCCAGCTGTGGACAGAGCCTGAACACTGAAGCTTTCTTT
CDR3 protein: CASCGQSLNTEAFF
D gene: .
clone size: medium-sized
V gene: TRBV28
J gene: TRBJ1-1
CDR3 length: 14

CDR3 DNA: TGTGCCAGCAGCCCAAAAGGGAGCTCCTACGAGCAGTACTTC
CDR3 protein: CASSPKGSSYEQYF
D gene: .
clone size: .
V gene: TRBV5-8
J gene: TRBJ2-7
CDR3 length: 14

CDR3 DNA: TGCGCCAGCAGCTTGGAACCGGGAATCCATGGCTACACCTTC
CDR3 protein: CASSLEPGIHGYTF
D gene: .
clone size: .
V gene: TRBV5-1
J gene: TRBJ1-2
CDR3 length: 14

CDR3 DNA: TGTGCCAGCAGCCGTACGAGTCTTGAAAAACTGTTTTTT
CDR3 protein: CASSRTSLEKLFF
D gene: .
clone size: few
V gene: TRBV7-9
J gene: TRBJ1-4
CDR3 length: 13

CDR3 DNA: TGTGCCAGCGGGAGACAGGGGGTTAATTCACCCCTCCACTTT
CDR3 protein: CASGRQGVNSPLHF
D gene: TRBD1
clone size: .
V gene: TRBV6-5
J gene: TRBJ1-6
CDR3 length: 14

CDR3 DNA: TGTGCCTGGAGTGCCTATAACTACAATGAGCAGTTCTTC
CDR3 protein: CAWSAYNYNEQFF
D gene: .
clone size: once
V gene: TRBV30
J gene: TRBJ2-1
CDR3 length: 13

CDR3 DNA: TGTGCCAGCAGTGGTGGGGCGGCGAGCTACGAGCAGTACTTC
CDR3 protein: CASSGGAASYEQYF
D gene: .
clone size: .
V gene: TRBV2
J gene: TRBJ2-7
CDR3 length: 14

CDR3 DNA: TGCGCCAGCAGCCAACAGGTTTTCTCTGGAAACACCATATATTTT
CDR3 protein: CASSQQVFSGNTIYF
D gene: .
clone size: once
V gene: TRBV4-3
J gene: TRBJ1-3
CDR3 length: 15

CDR3 DNA: TGTGCCAGCAGTTACTCCCCGAGCCCCTACGAGCAGTACTTC
CDR3 protein: CASSYSPSPYEQYF
D gene: .
clone size: .
V gene: TRBV6-5
J gene: TRBJ2-7
CDR3 length: 14

CDR3 DNA: TGTGCCAGCAGCCAAGACCTCCGGGAGTATACGCAGTATTTT
CDR3 protein: CASSQDLREYTQYF
D gene: .
clone size: .
V gene: TRBV4-2
J gene: TRBJ2-3
CDR3 length: 14

CDR3 DNA: TGTGCCAGTACTCGAGCTAGCGGGGGACCATCCTACGAGCAGTACTTC
CDR3 protein: CASTRASGGPSYEQYF
D gene: TRBD2
clone size: once
V gene: TRBV5-4
J gene: TRBJ2-7
CDR3 length: 16

CDR3 DNA: TGTGCCAGCAGCTTCACAGGCGATACTGAAGCTTTCTTT
CDR3 protein: CASSFTGDTEAFF
D gene: .
clone size: .
V gene: TRBV5-6
J gene: TRBJ1-1
CDR3 length: 13

CDR3 DNA: TGTGCCAGCTTACAAGACAGGGAGCAGTACTTC
CDR3 protein: CASLQDREQYF
D gene: .
clone size: .
V gene: TRBV18
J gene: TRBJ2-7
CDR3 length: 11

CDR3 DNA: TGTGCCTGGAGTCGACAGGGGGTGAGAGCTTTCTTT
CDR3 protein: CAWSRQGVRAFF
D gene: TRBD1
clone size: .
V gene: TRBV30
J gene: TRBJ1-1
CDR3 length: 12

CDR3 DNA: TGTGCCTGGATCAGGGGTGGTAGAGAGCAGTACTTC
CDR3 protein: CAWIRGGREQYF
D gene: .
clone size: .
V gene: TRBV30
J gene: TRBJ2-7
CDR3 length: 12

CDR3 DNA: TGTGCCAGCAGTCGACTAGCGGGGACCGACAATGAGCAGTTCTTC
CDR3 protein: CASSRLAGTDNEQFF
D gene: TRBD2
clone size: .
V gene: TRBV6-1
J gene: TRBJ2-1
CDR3 length: 15